The entry that follows covers one T cell receptor (beta chain) sequence. Antigen unknown. The sample comes from a study of beta chain features in type 1 diabetes. From germline, CDR1 is SGHTA and CDR2 FQGNSA. The CDR3 totals 16 residues. After removal of 4 bases from V and 6 bases from J, the junction contained 8 bases not matched to a gene. Isolation of CD4+ naive, central memory, regulatory and stem cell-like memory cells was achieved by sorting via CD45RO/CCR7/CD25/CD127/CD95/CD27. Expressed TCRB transcripts were sequenced because the entire RNA isolate underwent reverse transcription. Clones were read by immunoSEQ multiplex PCR, and TCRdb kept only the in-frame ones, dropping some. Here the sample spans around 200,000 clones, approximately 13% being singletons. Points from the study as a whole: Insertions were fewer and deletions more numerous at VDJ junctions in type 1 diabetes patients.

The genes are TRBV7-2 and TRBJ2-7; 14 bases line up with TRBD2. The TCR sequence derives from a woman between 18 and 30 years old in good health. Sample: central memory CD4+ T cells from blood. Here the CDR3 reads CASSSMGTSGSREQYF. CDR3 DNA: TGTGCCAGCAGCTCGATGGGGACTAGCGGGAGTCGCGAGCAGTACTTC. The variable domain in full, completed from reference TRBV7-2 and TRBJ2-7, reads GAGVSQSPSNKVTEKGKDVELRCDPISGHTALYWYRQSLGQGLEFLIYFQGNSAPDKSGLPSDRFSAERTGGSVSTLTIQRTQQEDSAVYLCASSSMGTSGSREQYFGPGTRLTVT.